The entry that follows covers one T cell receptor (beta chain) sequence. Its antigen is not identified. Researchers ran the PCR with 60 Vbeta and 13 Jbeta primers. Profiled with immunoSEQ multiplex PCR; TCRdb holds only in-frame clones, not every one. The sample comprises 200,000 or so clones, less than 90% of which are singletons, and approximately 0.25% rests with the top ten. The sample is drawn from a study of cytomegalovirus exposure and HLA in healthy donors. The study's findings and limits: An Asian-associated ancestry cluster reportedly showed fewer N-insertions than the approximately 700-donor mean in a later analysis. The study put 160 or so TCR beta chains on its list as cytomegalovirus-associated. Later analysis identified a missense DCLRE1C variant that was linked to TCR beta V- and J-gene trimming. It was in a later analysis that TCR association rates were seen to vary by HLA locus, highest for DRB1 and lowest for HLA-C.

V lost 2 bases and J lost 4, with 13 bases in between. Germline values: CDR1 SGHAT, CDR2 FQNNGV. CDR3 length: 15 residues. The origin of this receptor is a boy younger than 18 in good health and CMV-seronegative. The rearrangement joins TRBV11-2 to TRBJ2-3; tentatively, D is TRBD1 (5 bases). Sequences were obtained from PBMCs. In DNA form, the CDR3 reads TGTGCCAGCAGCTTAAGCAGGGTTGGGCCAGATACGCAGTATTTT. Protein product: CASSLSRVGPDTQYF.